This T cell receptor (beta chain) was captured in a study of regulatory T cells. The ends lost 4 bases at V and 0 bases at J; junction bases unmatched: 6. Germline lookup yields CDR1 SGHRS and CDR2 YFSETQ. This CDR3 spans 16 amino acids. Concerning this clone itself: Its antigen is not identified.

General study points: Regulatory T cells showed the strongest V-J pair restriction and V/J gene skewing among patient repertoires. Hydrophobic residues at CDR3 positions 6 and 7 were enriched in conventional CD4+ T cells of CD3G-deficient patients.

Primers: 52 TRBV forward and 13 TRBJ reverse. The data were produced by immunoSEQ multiplex PCR, yet TCRdb's version contains in-frame clones alone and is incomplete. The data hold about 18,000 clones, with about 79% observed a single time. Patients aged 2 to 39 years had fewer naive T cells. CD4+ cells were sorted into CD25-high CD127-low regulatory cells and CD25-low CD127-high conventional cells. The chain is built from TRBV5-1 and TRBJ2-1; 8 bases align to TRBD1. This clonotype was sampled from a person in their twenties or thirties with CD3G deficiency. Sequencing used conventional CD4+ T cells sorted from blood. The DNA for the CDR3 is TGCGCCAGCAGCATCTTAGGACAGGGCTCCTACAATGAGCAGTTCTTC. As protein: CASSILGQGSYNEQFF.